This T cell receptor (beta chain) was sequenced for a study of T cells after yellow fever vaccination. Study results and limitations: In post-booster samples, most primary-vaccination clones reappeared (roughly 96% CD4, roughly 88% CD8). Abundant clonotypes from the bulk population could contaminate FACS-sorted repertoires. Weaker, the secondary response had a peak occurring faster, on day 5 versus 15.

Production of TCR cDNA was by 5'RACE template switching, which also added a universal primer site and UMIs. Using its own MiXCR run on the 5' RACE reads, TCRdb lists one record per CDR3 protein. The table includes 400,000 or so distinct CDR3 sequences, roughly 10% detected once. This clonotype appeared a few times. Its antigen remains unidentified. The origin of this receptor is a man younger than 30 who received the YFV17D yellow fever vaccine. The input for sequencing was PBMCs, taken on the day of the first yellow fever vaccination.

The CDR3 here is CASSPPQGNYGYTF. For the CDR3, the DNA is TGTGCCAGCAGCCCGCCACAGGGAAACTATGGCTACACCTTC. The chain uses TRBV7-9 and TRBJ1-2, with D possibly TRBD1 on 6 matching bases. Trimming pared 5 bases from V and 2 bases from J, leaving 12 bases between. Looked up from germline, CDR1 is SEHNR and CDR2 is FQNEAQ (reference sequence). CDR3 size: 14 residues.